This T cell receptor beta chain was sequenced during a study of neurological immune-mediated disorders. Whole-study findings and limits: Across subjects, expanded clones had no CDR3 amino acid sequences in common, pointing to private repertoires in all groups.

The cDNA came from 5'RACE, which used 10-nucleotide random UMIs. TCRdb re-called the 5' RACE reads with MiXCR, one entry per CDR3 protein. The table has 31,000 or so distinct CDR3 sequences, 13% seen once. The germline V gene has CDR1 DFQATT and CDR2 SNEGSKA (reference sequence). V gave up 4 bases and J gave up 5 bases, with 9 bases separating them. CDR3 length: 11 amino acids. This clonotype was recorded many times. As yet, its antigen is unknown. Documented time point: technical triplicate 2. The TCR was taken from a female donor with HTLV-1-associated myelopathy (HAM/TSP). J is TRBJ2-7 and V is TRBV20-1, with D uncertain. The sequenced material came from CD4+ T cells from blood. The chain's CDR3 is CSAMQRDEQYF. CDR3 sequence (DNA): TGCAGTGCTATGCAAAGGGACGAGCAGTACTTC.